This T cell receptor (beta chain) was captured by sequencing in a study of cytomegalovirus exposure and HLA in healthy donors. Points from the study as a whole: In an earlier analysis, most TCR beta V segments were productive about 87% or about 30% of the time. Sequences of the TCR beta chain were said to predict the HLA-A and HLA-B alleles of most subjects accurately. In vitro testing confirmed a few CMV-associated chains as specific for CMV antigens. In a later analysis, V- and J-gene trimming of beta chains associated with a DCLRE1C missense variant, replicated independently.

The PCR had 60 Vbeta and 13 Jbeta primers. Clones were sequenced by immunoSEQ multiplex PCR, and TCRdb holds only the in-frame ones, with some missing. The table lists 150,000 to 200,000 clones, just under 80% of them singletons. About this clone: Its antigen remains unknown.

The CDR3 runs to 12 residues. With 7 bases clipped from V and 6 bases from J, the junction kept 5 bases outside the gene matches. CDR1 and CDR2 from the germline V gene are MNHEY and SVGAGI. V and J are TRBV6-5 and TRBJ2-7, with 8 bases lining up with TRBD1. Sequencing was carried out using PBMCs. This sequence was found in a woman aged 50 to 65 in good health and CMV-seropositive. The CDR3 reads CASKGQGFEQYF. In DNA, the CDR3 is TGTGCCAGCAAAGGACAGGGTTTCGAGCAGTACTTC.